The rows below give T cell receptor beta chains drawn from one sample of a study of CD8+CD57+ T cells in acquired aplastic anemia. TCRdb independently ran MiXCR on the reads; one entry per CDR3 protein. This repertoire shows about 160,000 distinct CDR3 sequences, around half found once; its top ten account for approximately 3%. The sample was sorted CD4+, CD8+, or CD8+CD57+ T cells (not recorded which) from PBMCs. The receptor source for this set is a human donor with aplastic anemia. The CDR3 runs from the conserved cysteine through the conserved F or W. D genes are given only for firm matches. The size entry is marked missing in some rows and otherwise reads once, few, many or a size class.

size: many
J: TRBJ2-3
V: TRBV19
D: -
length: 12
CDR3: CASTGLTDTQYF
DNA: TGTGCCAGTACGGGGTTGACAGATACGCAGTATTTT

size: -
J: TRBJ2-3
V: TRBV15
D: TRBD2
length: 16
CDR3: CATSRDPGGSTDTQYF
DNA: TGTGCCACCAGCAGAGATCCGGGCGGGAGTACCGATACGCAGTATTTT

size: once
J: TRBJ1-2
V: TRBV29-1
D: -
length: 12
CDR3: CSVEQGNYGYTF
DNA: TGCAGCGTTGAACAGGGGAACTATGGCTACACCTTC

size: -
J: TRBJ2-1
V: TRBV11-2
D: -
length: 16
CDR3: CASSWAVGFSYNEQFF
DNA: TGTGCCAGCAGTTGGGCGGTCGGATTCTCCTACAATGAGCAGTTCTTC

size: many
J: TRBJ2-1
V: TRBV24-1
D: -
length: 17
CDR3: CATSDPRPTSSYNEQFF
DNA: TGTGCCACCAGCGATCCAAGACCGACTAGCTCCTACAATGAGCAGTTCTTC

size: -
J: TRBJ1-2
V: TRBV19
D: -
length: 13
CDR3: CASSADNTQGYTF
DNA: TGTGCCAGTAGTGCGGACAACACGCAGGGCTACACCTTC

size: many
J: TRBJ2-7
V: TRBV7-6
D: -
length: 15
CDR3: CASSLDASGAYEQYF
DNA: TGTGCCAGCAGCTTAGATGCGTCGGGGGCCTACGAGCAGTACTTC

size: -
J: TRBJ2-2
V: TRBV3-1
D: -
length: 15
CDR3: CASSRGDRPTGELFF
DNA: TGTGCCAGCAGCCGAGGAGACAGGCCCACCGGGGAGCTGTTTTTT

size: -
J: TRBJ2-2
V: TRBV20-1
D: -
length: 13
CDR3: CSAHKRDAGELFF
DNA: TGCAGTGCCCACAAGAGAGACGCCGGGGAGCTGTTTTTT

size: -
J: TRBJ2-7
V: TRBV7-2
D: -
length: 14
CDR3: CASRPTANFYEQYF
DNA: TGTGCCAGCAGACCCACGGCTAACTTTTACGAGCAGTACTTC

size: -
J: TRBJ2-7
V: TRBV10-3
D: TRBD1
length: 13
CDR3: CAIIRTGTYEQYF
DNA: TGTGCCATCATCCGGACAGGGACCTACGAGCAGTACTTC

size: many
J: TRBJ1-2
V: TRBV5-1
D: -
length: 13
CDR3: CASSYGGGAGYTF
DNA: TGCGCCAGCAGCTACGGGGGGGGAGCTGGCTACACCTTC

size: once
J: TRBJ2-3
V: TRBV29-1
D: -
length: 13
CDR3: CSVEESPPDTQYF
DNA: TGCAGCGTTGAAGAGTCCCCCCCAGATACGCAGTATTTT

size: -
J: TRBJ2-7
V: TRBV7-2
D: -
length: 13
CDR3: CASRGRSYNEQYF
DNA: TGTGCCAGCAGGGGCCGTTCCTACAACGAGCAGTACTTC

size: many
J: TRBJ1-4
V: TRBV9
D: -
length: 17
CDR3: CASSEAERALGNEKLFF
DNA: TGTGCCAGCAGCGAGGCCGAAAGGGCCCTCGGTAATGAAAAACTGTTTTTT

size: -
J: TRBJ2-2
V: TRBV15
D: -
length: 11
CDR3: CATSEAGSCFF
DNA: -

size: many
J: TRBJ1-4
V: TRBV5-5
D: -
length: 14
CDR3: CASSFRGLNEKLFF
DNA: TGTGCCAGCAGCTTCCGGGGGCTTAATGAAAAACTGTTTTTT

size: -
J: TRBJ1-6
V: TRBV2
D: -
length: 11
CDR3: CASIEDSPLHF
DNA: TGTGCCAGCATCGAGGATTCACCCCTCCACTTT

size: many
J: TRBJ2-7
V: TRBV2
D: TRBD2
length: 14
CDR3: CASSEIGRGYEQYF
DNA: TGTGCCAGCAGTGAGATCGGGAGGGGATACGAGCAGTACTTC

size: -
J: TRBJ2-7
V: TRBV20-1
D: TRBD2
length: 16
CDR3: CSARDLASGASYEQYF
DNA: TGCAGTGCTAGAGATCTCGCTAGCGGGGCATCCTACGAGCAGTACTTC

size: -
J: TRBJ1-2
V: TRBV10-1
D: TRBD1
length: 14
CDR3: CARTRQGARYGYTF
DNA: TGCGCCAGGACGAGACAGGGGGCGCGGTATGGCTACACCTTC

size: -
J: TRBJ2-7
V: TRBV20-1
D: -
length: 13
CDR3: CSARDPTAYEQYF
DNA: TGCAGTGCTAGAGATCCAACGGCATACGAGCAGTACTTC

size: -
J: TRBJ2-2
V: TRBV24-1
D: -
length: 11
CDR3: CATSRFGELFF
DNA: TGTGCCACCAGTCGGTTCGGGGAGCTGTTTTTT

size: many
J: TRBJ1-4
V: TRBV9
D: -
length: 15
CDR3: CASSVTGSVNEKLFF
DNA: TGTGCCAGCAGCGTCACAGGGTCGGTTAATGAAAAACTGTTTTTT

size: -
J: TRBJ1-2
V: TRBV6-1
D: TRBD1
length: 17
CDR3: CASSSLTGTVVFSGYTF
DNA: TGTGCCAGCAGTAGCCTTACCGGGACAGTGGTTTTTAGTGGCTACACCTTC

size: many
J: TRBJ2-2
V: TRBV7-9
D: -
length: 14
CDR3: CASSLDGLAGELFF
DNA: TGTGCCAGCAGCTTAGACGGGCTAGCCGGGGAGCTGTTTTTT

size: -
J: TRBJ1-5
V: TRBV20-1
D: -
length: 15
CDR3: CSATFLGASNQPQHF
DNA: TGCAGTGCCACGTTTTTGGGGGCGAGTAATCAGCCCCAGCATTTT

size: -
J: TRBJ1-2
V: TRBV7-2
D: -
length: 12
CDR3: CASSETPSGYTF
DNA: TGTGCCAGCAGCGAAACTCCGTCCGGCTACACCTTC

size: few
J: TRBJ2-5
V: TRBV7-2
D: -
length: 14
CDR3: CASSPKRIQETQYF
DNA: TGTGCCAGCAGCCCTAAGCGGATCCAAGAGACCCAGTACTTC

size: many
J: TRBJ2-1
V: TRBV9
D: TRBD1
length: 15
CDR3: CASSYRDREADEQFF
DNA: TGTGCCAGCAGCTACCGGGACAGGGAGGCCGATGAGCAGTTCTTC

size: many
J: TRBJ2-2
V: TRBV11-3
D: -
length: 15
CDR3: CASSLGRRPTGELFF
DNA: TGTGCCAGCAGCTTAGGTCGGAGGCCGACCGGGGAGCTGTTTTTT

size: -
J: TRBJ2-1
V: TRBV10-2
D: -
length: 13
CDR3: CASRTEIYNEQFF
DNA: TGCGCCAGCAGGACTGAGATCTACAATGAGCAGTTCTTC

size: -
J: TRBJ2-1
V: TRBV25-1
D: TRBD2
length: 14
CDR3: CASNSGGAGNEQFF
DNA: TGTGCCAGCAATAGCGGGGGGGCGGGCAATGAGCAGTTCTTC

size: -
J: TRBJ2-7
V: TRBV7-9
D: TRBD1
length: 14
CDR3: CASSPRDSHYEQYF
DNA: TGTGCCAGCAGCCCTAGGGACAGCCACTACGAGCAGTACTTC

size: many
J: TRBJ2-5
V: TRBV5-1
D: TRBD1
length: 14
CDR3: CASSPGQGGETQYF
DNA: TGCGCCAGCAGCCCAGGACAGGGCGGCGAGACCCAGTACTTC

size: -
J: TRBJ1-2
V: TRBV30
D: -
length: 17
CDR3: CAWLQSRRGGGNYGYTF
DNA: TGTGCCTGGCTCCAGTCAAGACGGGGCGGGGGTAACTATGGCTACACCTTC

size: -
J: TRBJ2-2
V: TRBV24-1
D: -
length: 17
CDR3: CATSDFGGGPDTGELFF
DNA: TGTGCCACCAGTGATTTCGGAGGGGGGCCCGACACCGGGGAGCTGTTTTTT

size: many
J: TRBJ2-7
V: TRBV18
D: -
length: 14
CDR3: CASSPDRGNHEQYF
DNA: TGTGCCAGCTCCCCTGACCGGGGTAACCACGAGCAGTACTTC

size: many
J: TRBJ2-1
V: TRBV12-3/TRBV12-4
D: -
length: 14
CDR3: CASTPGGYYNEQFF
DNA: TGTGCCAGCACCCCAGGGGGGTACTACAATGAGCAGTTCTTC

size: -
J: TRBJ2-7
V: TRBV19
D: TRBD1
length: 16
CDR3: CASSIRTGTVSYEQYF
DNA: TGTGCCAGTAGTATCCGAACCGGGACAGTATCCTACGAGCAGTACTTC

size: many
J: TRBJ2-1
V: TRBV25-1
D: -
length: 13
CDR3: CASSPQDLNEQFF
DNA: TGTGCCAGCAGTCCGCAGGACCTCAATGAGCAGTTCTTC

size: -
J: TRBJ1-1
V: TRBV19
D: TRBD1
length: 15
CDR3: CASSPGQGLNTEAFF
DNA: TGTGCCAGTAGTCCCGGACAGGGTTTGAACACTGAAGCTTTCTTT

size: -
J: TRBJ1-2
V: TRBV7-3
D: -
length: 12
CDR3: CASSLGGIGYTF
DNA: TGTGCCAGCAGCTTGGGGGGTATCGGCTACACCTTC

size: few
J: TRBJ2-1
V: TRBV27
D: -
length: 15
CDR3: CASSSEGLRYNEQFF
DNA: TGTGCCAGCAGTTCGGAGGGCCTCCGTTACAATGAGCAGTTCTTC

size: -
J: TRBJ2-1
V: TRBV7-3
D: TRBD1
length: 15
CDR3: CASSLTGTGLNEQFF
DNA: TGTGCCAGCAGCTTAACGGGGACAGGGTTAAATGAGCAGTTCTTC

size: many
J: TRBJ1-1
V: TRBV11-3
D: -
length: 12
CDR3: CASSLEATEAFF
DNA: TGTGCCAGCAGCCTCGAGGCCACTGAAGCTTTCTTT